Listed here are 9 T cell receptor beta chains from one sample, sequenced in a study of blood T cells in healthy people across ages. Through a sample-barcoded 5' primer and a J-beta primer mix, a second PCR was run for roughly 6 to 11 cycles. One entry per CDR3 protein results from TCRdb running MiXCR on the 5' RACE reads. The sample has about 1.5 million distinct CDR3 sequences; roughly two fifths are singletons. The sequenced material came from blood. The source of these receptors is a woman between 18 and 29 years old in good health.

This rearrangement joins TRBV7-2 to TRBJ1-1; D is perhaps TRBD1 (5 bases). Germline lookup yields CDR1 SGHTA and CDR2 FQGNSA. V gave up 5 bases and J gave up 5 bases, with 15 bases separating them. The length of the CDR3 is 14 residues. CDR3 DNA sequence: TGTGCCAGCAGCCCCCCCGTACGGGGGACTGAAGCTTTCTTT. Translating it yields CASSPPVRGTEAFF.

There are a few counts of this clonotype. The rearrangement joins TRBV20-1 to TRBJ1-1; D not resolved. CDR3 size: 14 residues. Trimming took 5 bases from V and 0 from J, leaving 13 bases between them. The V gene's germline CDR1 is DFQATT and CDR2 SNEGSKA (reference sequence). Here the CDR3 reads CSAPNGRMNTEAFF. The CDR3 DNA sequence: TGCAGTGCTCCCAACGGACGTATGAACACTGAAGCTTTCTTT.

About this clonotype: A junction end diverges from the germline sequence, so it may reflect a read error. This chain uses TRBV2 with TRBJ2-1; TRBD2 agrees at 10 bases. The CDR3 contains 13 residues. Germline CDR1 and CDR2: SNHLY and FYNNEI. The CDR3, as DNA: TGTGCCAGCATTGGGACTAGCGACAAGGAGCAGTTCTTC. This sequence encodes CASIGTSDKEQFF.

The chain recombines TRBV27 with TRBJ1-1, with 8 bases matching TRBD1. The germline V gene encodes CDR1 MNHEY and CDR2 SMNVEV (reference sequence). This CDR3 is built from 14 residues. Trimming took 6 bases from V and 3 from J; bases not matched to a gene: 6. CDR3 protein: CASSPRQGYTEAFF. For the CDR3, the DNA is TGTGCCAGCAGCCCGAGACAGGGGTACACTGAAGCTTTCTTT.

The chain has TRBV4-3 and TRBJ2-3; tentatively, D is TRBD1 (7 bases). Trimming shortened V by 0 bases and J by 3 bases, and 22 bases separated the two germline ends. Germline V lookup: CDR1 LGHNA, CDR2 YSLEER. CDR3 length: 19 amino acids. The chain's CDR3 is CASSQDFGRGRFSTDTQYF. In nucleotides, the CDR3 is TGCGCCAGCAGCCAAGATTTCGGCAGGGGGAGGTTTTCGACAGATACGCAGTATTTT.

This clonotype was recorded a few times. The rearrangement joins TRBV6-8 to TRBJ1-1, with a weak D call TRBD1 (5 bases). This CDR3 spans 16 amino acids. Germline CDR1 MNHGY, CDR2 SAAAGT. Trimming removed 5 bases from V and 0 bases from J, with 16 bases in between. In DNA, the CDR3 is TGTGCCAGCAGTCCCTGGGCAGGGCATTTGAACACTGAAGCTTTCTTT. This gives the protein CASSPWAGHLNTEAFF.

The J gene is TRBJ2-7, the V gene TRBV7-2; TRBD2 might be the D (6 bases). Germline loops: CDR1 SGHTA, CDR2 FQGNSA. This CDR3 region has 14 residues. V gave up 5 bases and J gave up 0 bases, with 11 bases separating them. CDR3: CASSTSGFSYEQYF. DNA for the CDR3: TGTGCCAGCAGCACAAGCGGGTTCTCCTACGAGCAGTACTTC.

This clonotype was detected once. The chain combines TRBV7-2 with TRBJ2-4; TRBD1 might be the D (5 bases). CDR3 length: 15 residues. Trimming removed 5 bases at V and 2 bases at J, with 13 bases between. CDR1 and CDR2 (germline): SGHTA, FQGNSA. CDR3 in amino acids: CASSPKQETKNIQYF. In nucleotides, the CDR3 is TGTGCCAGCAGCCCGAAACAGGAGACCAAAAACATTCAGTACTTC.

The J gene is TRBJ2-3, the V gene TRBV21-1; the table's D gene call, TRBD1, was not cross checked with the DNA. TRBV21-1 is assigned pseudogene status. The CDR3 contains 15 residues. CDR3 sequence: CASSPGGQRTDTQYF. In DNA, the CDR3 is TGTGCCAGCAGCCCTGGGGGACAGCGCACAGATACGCAGTATTTT.